Presented here are 32 T cell receptor beta chains from one specimen sequenced in a study of cytomegalovirus exposure and HLA in healthy donors. Primers included in the PCR were 60 Vbeta and 13 Jbeta primers. Sequencing used immunoSEQ multiplex PCR; TCRdb keeps in-frame clones, though not all of them. The sample includes 120,000 to 150,000 clones, roughly 87% seen only once; the top ten take roughly 0.5%. Sequencing was carried out using PBMCs. The receptor set was obtained from a woman in her thirties or forties in good health and CMV-seronegative.

The V call is TRBV28, the J call TRBJ2-2, with unresolved D. From germline, CDR1 is MDHEN and CDR2 SYDVKM. CDR3 size: 12 residues. Trimming stripped 5 bases from V and 3 bases from J, with 4 bases between. The CDR3 DNA sequence: TGTGCCAGCAGTATCTACACCGGGGAGCTGTTTTTT. Translation gives CASSIYTGELFF.

The rearrangement links TRBV6-6 to TRBJ1-1, with D possibly being TRBD1 (5 bases). The ends were cut back, 2 bases at V and 5 bases at J, with 12 bases in the middle. This CDR3 is built from 14 residues. Germline V gives CDR1 MNHNY, CDR2 SVGAGI (reference sequence). This CDR3 reads CASSYNLGETEAFF. The CDR3 DNA reads TGTGCCAGCAGTTACAACCTAGGGGAAACTGAAGCTTTCTTT.

V and J are TRBV7-3 and TRBJ2-1; D is undetermined. This CDR3 contains 15 residues. The V gene lost 6 bases and the J gene lost 3 bases, with 15 bases spanning the gap. The germline V gene encodes CDR1 SGHTA and CDR2 FQGTGA. CDR3 protein: CASRMRPHIYNEQFF. The CDR3 DNA sequence: TGTGCCAGCAGGATGAGGCCACACATCTACAATGAGCAGTTCTTC.

The rearrangement links TRBV5-1 to TRBJ2-7; 8 bases agree with TRBD1. J lost 2 bases, V lost 4 bases, and 8 bases had no gene match. The CDR3 sequence is 15 residues long. Germline CDR1 and CDR2: SGHRS and YFSETQ. CDR3 nucleotides: TGCGCCAGCAGCGAAACAGGACAGGGCACCTACGAGCAGTACTTC. This sequence encodes CASSETGQGTYEQYF. Supplemented by reference TRBV5-1 and TRBJ2-7, the full variable domain reads KAGVTQTPRYLIKTRGQQVTLSCSPISGHRSVSWYQQTPGQGLQFLFEYFSETQRNKGNFPGRFSGRQFSNSRSEMNVSTLELGDSALYLCASSETGQGTYEQYFGPGTRLTVT.

V usage is TRBV6-6 and J usage is TRBJ2-7; no clear D. The CDR3 has 14 amino acids. V lost 4 bases to trimming and J lost 2 bases, with 12 bases between them. Germline V CDR1 and CDR2: MNHNY, SVGAGI (reference sequence). The CDR3 coding sequence is TGTGCCAGCAGTTTATCACAGCATACCTACGAGCAGTACTTC. This codes for CASSLSQHTYEQYF.

The DNA for the CDR3 is TGCAGCGTGACAGGGCAAGGTAGCGCTTTCTTT. Its protein is CSVTGQGSAFF. The chain combines TRBV29-1 with TRBJ1-1; 7 bases are shared with TRBD1. CDR1 and CDR2 (germline): SQVTM, ANQGSEA. J was trimmed by 11 bases and V by 6 bases; bases with no gene match: 9. This CDR3 region has 11 residues.

The J gene is TRBJ1-2, the V gene TRBV29-1, with D perhaps matching TRBD1 (6 bases). This CDR3 region has 13 residues. CDR1 is SQVTM, CDR2 ANQGSEA, per germline. With 6 bases removed from V and 4 bases from J, the gap between germline ends came to 15 bases. CDR3 amino acids: CSVGQGLGYGYTF. The DNA of the CDR3 is TGCAGCGTCGGTCAGGGGTTAGGCTATGGCTACACCTTC.

The J gene is TRBJ1-4, the V gene TRBV2; 8 bases line up with TRBD1. The trim removed 0 bases at V and 12 bases at J, leaving 15 bases unmatched. Germline V gene sequence: CDR1 SNHLY, CDR2 FYNNEI. The CDR3 length is 17 residues. The DNA for the CDR3 is TGTGCCAGCAGTGAAGCGGGTTTGAGGACAGGGAGGGGGCAACTGTTTTTT. Translated: CASSEAGLRTGRGQLFF.

DNA of the CDR3: TGTGCCAGCAGTCGGGACAGGGGGCCCTACGAGCAGTACTTC. Encoded protein: CASSRDRGPYEQYF. This sequence joins TRBV11-1 and TRBJ2-7; 12 nucleotides line up with TRBD1. Trimming at V came to 6 bases and at J to 2 bases, leaving 2 bases not matched to a gene. The CDR3 consists of 14 residues. The germline V gene encodes CDR1 SGHAT and CDR2 FQDESV (reference sequence).

The J gene is TRBJ2-2, the V gene TRBV6-5; a possible D gene is TRBD2 (6 bases). V lost 4 bases and J lost 5, with 11 bases in between. The germline V gene has CDR1 MNHEY and CDR2 SVGAGI. The CDR3 extends over 14 amino acids. For the CDR3, the DNA is TGTGCCAGCAGTTCAGGAGGGAGAACCGGGGAGCTGTTTTTT. Protein: CASSSGGRTGELFF.

This chain uses TRBV28 with TRBJ1-3, with D unclear. The CDR3 extends over 14 amino acids. Deletions cut 2 bases from V and 0 bases from J, with 5 bases between. From germline, CDR1 is MDHEN and CDR2 SYDVKM. CDR3 bases: TGTGCCAGCAGTTTAGGACTCTCTGGAAACACCATATATTTT. This gives the protein CASSLGLSGNTIYF.

V gene TRBV19 combines with J gene TRBJ2-7; TRBD1 aligns across 7 bases. V shed 7 bases and J 4 bases; nucleotides not matched to a gene: 13. The CDR3 loop spans 15 amino acids. Germline CDR1 and CDR2: LNHDA and SQIVND (reference sequence). CDR3 amino acids: CASTDAGTEIYEQYF. CDR3 bases: TGTGCCAGTACCGACGCCGGGACAGAAATTTACGAGCAGTACTTC.

Only one count was recorded for this clone. The chain employs TRBV2 and TRBJ2-7; a possible D gene is TRBD2 (6 bases). The CDR3 covers 14 residues. CDR1 SNHLY and CDR2 FYNNEI come from the germline V gene. V lost 2 bases to trimming and J lost 9 bases, with 17 bases between them. This CDR3 reads CASSEPQTEGGQYF. CDR3 sequence (DNA): TGTGCCAGCAGTGAACCCCAAACCGAGGGAGGGCAGTACTTC. Using reference TRBV2 and TRBJ2-7 for the parts outside the CDR3, the full variable domain is EPEVTQTPSHQVTQMGQEVILRCVPISNHLYFYWYRQILGQKVEFLVSFYNNEISEKSEIFDDQFSVERPDGSNFTLKIRSTKLEDSAMYFCASSEPQTEGGQYFGPGTRLTVT.

This chain links TRBV9 with TRBJ2-2, with D possibly matching TRBD2 (6 bases). CDR1 is SGDLS and CDR2 is YYNGEE in the germline V gene. The CDR3 has 16 amino acids. V dropped 0 bases and J dropped 5 bases, with 14 bases sitting between them. DNA of the CDR3: TGTGCCAGCAGCGTAGGGGGGACTGGGGTTACCGGGGAGCTGTTTTTT. Translating gives CASSVGGTGVTGELFF. The whole variable domain, remainder taken from reference TRBV9 and TRBJ2-2, is DSGVTQTPKHLITATGQRVTLRCSPRSGDLSVYWYQQSLDQGLQFLIQYYNGEERAKGNILERFSAQQFPDLHSELNLSSLELGDSALYFCASSVGGTGVTGELFFGEGSRLTVL.

The gene calls are TRBV28 and TRBJ1-2; D unclear. Germline values: CDR1 MDHEN, CDR2 SYDVKM. The CDR3 is made up of 14 amino acids. V shed 3 bases and J shed 4 bases, with 12 bases lying between them. CDR3 nucleotide sequence: TGTGCCAGCAGTTTGGGAGGGATCGCCTATGGCTACACCTTC. Amino acid sequence: CASSLGGIAYGYTF.

The V call is TRBV5-1, the J call TRBJ2-3; TRBD2 matches at 8 bases. The length of the CDR3 is 15 residues. CDR1 is SGHRS, CDR2 YFSETQ, per germline. V gave up 8 bases and J gave up 3 bases; unmatched junction bases: 11. CDR3 DNA: TGCGCCAGTTGCAACCTTACTAGCGGAACAGATACGCAGTATTTT. It is translated as CASCNLTSGTDTQYF.

This clone was counted once. The gene calls are TRBV7-9 and TRBJ2-5; TRBD1 agrees at 7 bases. The CDR3 is 15 residues long. Germline trimming cut 3 bases from V and 3 bases from J; bases unmatched to any gene: 7. Germline lookup yields CDR1 SEHNR and CDR2 FQNEAQ (reference sequence). The CDR3 here is CASSFNLGQKETQYF. For the CDR3, the DNA is TGTGCCAGCAGCTTTAATCTGGGACAGAAAGAGACCCAGTACTTC.

CDR3 nucleotides: TGTGCCAGCAGCCCACAGGGACTAGCGGGAGTCTACGAGCAGTACTTC. This encodes CASSPQGLAGVYEQYF. The chain recombines TRBV7-3 with TRBJ2-7; 14 bases line up with TRBD2. The CDR3 has 16 amino acids. The germline V gene has CDR1 SGHTA and CDR2 FQGTGA. V was pared by 5 bases and J by 3 bases, with 6 bases of the junction left unmatched. Drawing the rest from reference TRBV7-3 and TRBJ2-7, the complete variable domain is GAGVSQTPSNKVTEKGKYVELRCDPISGHTALYWYRQSLGQGPEFLIYFQGTGAADDSGLPNDRFFAVRPEGSVSTLKIQRTERGDSAVYLCASSPQGLAGVYEQYFGPGTRLTVT.

This chain joins TRBV9 and TRBJ2-7, with 8 bases matching TRBD1. V gave up 4 bases and J gave up 3 bases; unmatched junction bases: 9. The CDR3 covers 15 residues. Germline V CDR1 and CDR2: SGDLS, YYNGEE. CDR3 loop: CASSPQGGAGYEQYF. CDR3 nucleotides: TGTGCCAGCAGCCCACAGGGGGGCGCGGGCTACGAGCAGTACTTC. The full variable domain, completed using reference TRBV9 and TRBJ2-7, is DSGVTQTPKHLITATGQRVTLRCSPRSGDLSVYWYQQSLDQGLQFLIQYYNGEERAKGNILERFSAQQFPDLHSELNLSSLELGDSALYFCASSPQGGAGYEQYFGPGTRLTVT.

The chain employs TRBV5-5 and TRBJ2-1; the D gene is possibly TRBD1 (6 bases). In germline, CDR1 is SGHKS, CDR2 YYEKEE (reference sequence). Trimming shortened V by 0 bases and J by 5 bases, and 9 bases separated the two germline ends. CDR3 size: 14 residues. CDR3 in DNA: TGTGCCAGCAGCTTGGATCCAGGGGACAATGAGCAGTTCTTC. Its translation: CASSLDPGDNEQFF.

The rearrangement joins TRBV9 to TRBJ2-7, with 8 bases aligning to TRBD1. The germline V gene encodes CDR1 SGDLS and CDR2 YYNGEE. CDR3 length: 17 residues. V gave up 3 bases and J gave up 7 bases; unmatched junction bases: 18. The CDR3 protein is CASSAWAGGAALEEQYF. As DNA, the CDR3 is TGTGCCAGCAGCGCGTGGGCAGGGGGCGCGGCGTTGGAAGAGCAGTACTTC.

This chain uses TRBV10-3 with TRBJ1-2; weak D call: TRBD1 (5 bases). The CDR3 has 13 amino acids. V lost 8 bases and J 6 bases, leaving 16 bases between the germline ends. From germline, CDR1 is ENHRY and CDR2 SYGVKD. DNA for the CDR3: TGTGCCATCCGGGGGGGACGGGGAGATGGCTACACCTTC. Translation: CAIRGGRGDGYTF.

The chain couples TRBV19 to TRBJ1-1; the D is unclear. In germline, CDR1 is LNHDA, CDR2 SQIVND (reference sequence). The ends were cut back, 8 bases at V and 0 bases at J, with 13 bases in the middle. The CDR3 is 14 amino acids. As DNA, the CDR3 is TGTGCCAGTTTATCGGGAGTCATGAACACTGAAGCTTTCTTT. Translated: CASLSGVMNTEAFF.

The gene calls are TRBV27 and TRBJ1-1, with TRBD1 as a possible D gene (6 bases). This CDR3 has 14 residues. V was shortened by 5 bases and J by 5 bases, with 15 bases between the two germline ends. Germline values: CDR1 MNHEY, CDR2 SMNVEV (reference sequence). The CDR3 DNA reads as TGTGCCAGCAGTCCAACCTGGGGGCGGACTGAAGCTTTCTTT. Translation gives CASSPTWGRTEAFF.

V gene TRBV7-3 combines with J gene TRBJ2-5; 8 bases are shared with TRBD2. This CDR3 has 15 amino acids. J was trimmed by 3 bases and V by 4 bases; bases with no gene match: 7. The germline CDR1 and CDR2 sequences are SGHTA and FQGTGA. DNA of the CDR3: TGTGCCAGCAGCTCGGAGGGTAGCGGGAAAGAGACCCAGTACTTC. Protein sequence: CASSSEGSGKETQYF.

Here the CDR3 reads CASSPQINYEQYF. CDR3 nucleotides: TGTGCCAGCAGCCCGCAGATCAACTACGAGCAGTACTTC. This chain uses TRBV7-6 with TRBJ2-7; D not resolved. V gave up 5 bases and J gave up 3 bases, with 11 bases separating them. Per the germline V gene, CDR1 is SGHVS and CDR2 is FNYEAQ. The CDR3 extends over 13 amino acids.

This clone was found once. As DNA, the CDR3 is TGCGCCAGCAGTGACTCTCGGACTAGCGGGAGTTGGGATACGCAGTATTTT. Its translation: CASSDSRTSGSWDTQYF. The rearrangement joins TRBV10-1 to TRBJ2-3, with 13 bases fitting TRBD2. Germline assignment: CDR1 WNHNN and CDR2 SYGVQD (reference sequence). Germline trimming cut 3 bases from V and 6 bases from J; bases unmatched to any gene: 9. This CDR3 has 17 residues.

The J gene is TRBJ1-5, the V gene TRBV2; D perhaps matches TRBD1 (6 bases). Trimming shortened V by 1 base and J by 6 bases, and 13 bases separated the two germline ends. Germline V gene sequence: CDR1 SNHLY, CDR2 FYNNEI. CDR3 length: 15 amino acids. The CDR3 region is CASSEEAGDSQPQHF. In DNA, the CDR3 is TGTGCCAGCAGTGAAGAGGCAGGGGATAGTCAGCCCCAGCATTTT.

The chain is built from TRBV11-3 and TRBJ2-5; possible D gene TRBD2, 7 bases. The last part of the DNA fits TRBJ2-7 better; the J call may be wrong. Per germline, CDR1 SGHNT and CDR2 YENEEA. There are 19 residues in the CDR3. For the CDR3, the DNA is TGTGCCAGCAGCTTAGAAAGGCTCAGGGGAGGGGACTTCAGCTACGAGCAGTACTTC. It specifies CASSLERLRGGDFSYEQYF.

The table lists this clone with a count of one. The CDR3 spells CASRSSGSSYEQYF. The CDR3, as DNA: TGTGCCAGCAGATCTAGCGGGAGCTCCTACGAGCAGTACTTC. J is TRBJ2-7 and V is TRBV5-4; the match to TRBD2 covers 10 bases. The CDR3 runs 14 residues. Germline-derived CDR1 and CDR2 are SGHNT and YYREEE (reference sequence). The junction had 2 bases not matched to a gene; V was cut back by 5 bases and J by 0 bases.

The V gene is TRBV6-5, the J gene TRBJ1-5; TRBD1 agrees at 7 bases. Trimming took 6 bases from V and 2 from J; bases not matched to a gene: 7. Germline assignment: CDR1 MNHEY and CDR2 SVGAGI. The CDR3 totals 15 residues. The CDR3: CASSLTTGGNQPQHF. The CDR3 DNA follows: TGTGCCAGCAGCCTGACCACAGGGGGCAATCAGCCCCAGCATTTT.

The table lists this clone with a few counts. The chain couples TRBV7-9 to TRBJ1-3, with D possibly matching TRBD1 (6 bases). Trimming stripped 3 bases from V and 4 bases from J, with 13 bases between. The germline V gene has CDR1 SEHNR and CDR2 FQNEAQ (reference sequence). The CDR3 consists of 15 residues. This CDR3 is CASSLIRGGGNTIYF. CDR3 in DNA: TGTGCCAGCAGCTTGATCAGGGGTGGAGGAAACACCATATATTTT.